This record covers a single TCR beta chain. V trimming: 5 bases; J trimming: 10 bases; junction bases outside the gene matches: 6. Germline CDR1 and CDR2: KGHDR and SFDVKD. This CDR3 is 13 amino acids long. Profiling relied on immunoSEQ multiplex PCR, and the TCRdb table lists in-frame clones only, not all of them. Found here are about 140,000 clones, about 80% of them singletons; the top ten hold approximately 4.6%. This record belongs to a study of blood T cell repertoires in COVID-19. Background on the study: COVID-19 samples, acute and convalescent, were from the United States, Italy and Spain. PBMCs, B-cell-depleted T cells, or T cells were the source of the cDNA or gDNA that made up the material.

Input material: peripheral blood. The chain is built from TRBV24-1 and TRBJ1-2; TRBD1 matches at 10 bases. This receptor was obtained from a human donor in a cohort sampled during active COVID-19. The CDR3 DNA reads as TGTGCCACCAGTGGGGGACAGGGGTCGGACTACACCTTC. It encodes CATSGGQGSDYTF.